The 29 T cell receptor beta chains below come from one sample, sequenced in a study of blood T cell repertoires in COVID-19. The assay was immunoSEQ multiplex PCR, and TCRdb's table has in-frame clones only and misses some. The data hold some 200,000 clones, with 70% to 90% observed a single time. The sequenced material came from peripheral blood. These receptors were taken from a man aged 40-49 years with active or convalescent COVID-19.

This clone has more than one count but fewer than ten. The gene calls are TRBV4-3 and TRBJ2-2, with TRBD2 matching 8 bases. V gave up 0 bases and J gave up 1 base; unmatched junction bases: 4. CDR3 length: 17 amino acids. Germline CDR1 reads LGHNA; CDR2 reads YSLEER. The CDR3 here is CASSQDSLAGNTGELFF. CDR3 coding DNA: TGCGCCAGCAGCCAAGATAGCCTAGCGGGGAACACCGGGGAGCTGTTTTTT.

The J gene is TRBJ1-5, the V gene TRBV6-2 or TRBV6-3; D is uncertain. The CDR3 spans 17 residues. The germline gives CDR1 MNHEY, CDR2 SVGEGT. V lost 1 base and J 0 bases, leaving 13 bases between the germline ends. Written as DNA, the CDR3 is TGTGCCAGCAGTTACTGGTTTGGGCAGGATAGCAATCAGCCCCAGCATTTT. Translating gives CASSYWFGQDSNQPQHF.

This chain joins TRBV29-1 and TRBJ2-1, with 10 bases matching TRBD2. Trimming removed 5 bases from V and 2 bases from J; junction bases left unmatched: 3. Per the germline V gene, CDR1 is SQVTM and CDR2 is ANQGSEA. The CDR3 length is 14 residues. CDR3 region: CSVSSGGAYNEQFF. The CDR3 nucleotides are TGCAGCGTTTCCAGCGGGGGGGCCTACAATGAGCAGTTCTTC.

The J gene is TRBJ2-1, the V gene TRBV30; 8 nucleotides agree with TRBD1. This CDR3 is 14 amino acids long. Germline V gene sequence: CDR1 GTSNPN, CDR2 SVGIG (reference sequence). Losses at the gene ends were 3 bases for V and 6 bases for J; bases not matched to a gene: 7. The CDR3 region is CAWRFTGGINEQFF. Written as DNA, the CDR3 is TGTGCCTGGAGGTTTACAGGGGGTATCAATGAGCAGTTCTTC.

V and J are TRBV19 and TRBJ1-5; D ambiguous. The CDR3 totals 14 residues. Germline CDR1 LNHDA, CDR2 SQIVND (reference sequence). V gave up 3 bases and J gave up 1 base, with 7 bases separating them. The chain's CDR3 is CASSIPGSNQPQHF. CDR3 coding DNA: TGTGCCAGTAGTATTCCCGGGAGCAATCAGCCCCAGCATTTT.

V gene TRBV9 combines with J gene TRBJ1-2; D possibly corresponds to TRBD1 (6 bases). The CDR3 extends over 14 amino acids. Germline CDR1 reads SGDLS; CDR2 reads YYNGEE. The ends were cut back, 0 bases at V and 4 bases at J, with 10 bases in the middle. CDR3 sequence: CASSVDSTGYGYTF. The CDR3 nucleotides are TGTGCCAGCAGCGTAGATTCGACAGGCTATGGCTACACCTTC. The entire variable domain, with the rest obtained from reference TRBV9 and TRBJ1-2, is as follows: DSGVTQTPKHLITATGQRVTLRCSPRSGDLSVYWYQQSLDQGLQFLIQYYNGEERAKGNILERFSAQQFPDLHSELNLSSLELGDSALYFCASSVDSTGYGYTFGSGTRLTVV.

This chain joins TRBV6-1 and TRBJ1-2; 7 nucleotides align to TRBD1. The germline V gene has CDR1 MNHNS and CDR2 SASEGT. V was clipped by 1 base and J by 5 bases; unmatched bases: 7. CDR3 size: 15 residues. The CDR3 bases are TGTGCCAGCAGTGAAGAAGGGGACAGACCATATGGCTACACCTTC. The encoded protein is CASSEEGDRPYGYTF.

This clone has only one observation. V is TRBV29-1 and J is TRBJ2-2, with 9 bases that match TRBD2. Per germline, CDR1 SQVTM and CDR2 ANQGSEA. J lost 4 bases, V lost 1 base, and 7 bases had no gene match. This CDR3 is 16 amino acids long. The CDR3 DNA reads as TGCAGCGTTGAAGCGAGCGGGGGGCCGTTCACCGGGGAGCTGTTTTTT. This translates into CSVEASGGPFTGELFF.

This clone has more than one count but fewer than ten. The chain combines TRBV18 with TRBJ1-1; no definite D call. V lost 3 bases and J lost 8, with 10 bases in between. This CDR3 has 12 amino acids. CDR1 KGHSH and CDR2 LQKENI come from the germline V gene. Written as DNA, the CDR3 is TGTGCCAGCTCACCGGTGGAGAGGGAAGCTTTCTTT. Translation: CASSPVEREAFF.

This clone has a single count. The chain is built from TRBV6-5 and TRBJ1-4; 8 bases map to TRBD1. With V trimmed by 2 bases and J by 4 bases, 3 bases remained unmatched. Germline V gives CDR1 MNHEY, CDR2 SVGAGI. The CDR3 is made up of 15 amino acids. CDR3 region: CASSYGTGVNEKLFF. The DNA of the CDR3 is TGTGCCAGCAGTTACGGGACAGGAGTTAATGAAAAACTGTTTTTT.

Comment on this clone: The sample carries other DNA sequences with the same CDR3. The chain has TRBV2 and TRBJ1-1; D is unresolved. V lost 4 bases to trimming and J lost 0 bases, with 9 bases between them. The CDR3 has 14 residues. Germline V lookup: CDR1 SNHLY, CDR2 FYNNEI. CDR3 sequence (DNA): TGTGCCAGCAGTGTGGGGAGAATGAACACTGAAGCTTTCTTT. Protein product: CASSVGRMNTEAFF. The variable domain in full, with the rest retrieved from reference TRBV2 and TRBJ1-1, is EPEVTQTPSHQVTQMGQEVILRCVPISNHLYFYWYRQILGQKVEFLVSFYNNEISEKSEIFDDQFSVERPDGSNFTLKIRSTKLEDSAMYFCASSVGRMNTEAFFGQGTRLTVV.

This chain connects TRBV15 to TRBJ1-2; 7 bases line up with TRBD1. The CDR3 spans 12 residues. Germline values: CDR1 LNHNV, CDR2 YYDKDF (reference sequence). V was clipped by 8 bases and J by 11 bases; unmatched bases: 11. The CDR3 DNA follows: TGTGCCACCGGCCGGGACAGATCATTGTACACCTTC. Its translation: CATGRDRSLYTF.

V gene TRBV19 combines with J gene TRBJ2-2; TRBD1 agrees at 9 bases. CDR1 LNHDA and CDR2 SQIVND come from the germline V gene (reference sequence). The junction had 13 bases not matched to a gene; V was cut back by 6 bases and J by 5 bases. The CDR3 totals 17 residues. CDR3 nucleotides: TGTGCCAGTAGCCCGCTAACGGGACAGGGTATTACCGGGGAGCTGTTTTTT. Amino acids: CASSPLTGQGITGELFF. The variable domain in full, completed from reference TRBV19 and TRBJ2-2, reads DGGITQSPKYLFRKEGQNVTLSCEQNLNHDAMYWYRQDPGQGLRLIYYSQIVNDFQKGDIAEGYSVSREKKESFPLTVTSAQKNPTAFYLCASSPLTGQGITGELFFGEGSRLTVL.

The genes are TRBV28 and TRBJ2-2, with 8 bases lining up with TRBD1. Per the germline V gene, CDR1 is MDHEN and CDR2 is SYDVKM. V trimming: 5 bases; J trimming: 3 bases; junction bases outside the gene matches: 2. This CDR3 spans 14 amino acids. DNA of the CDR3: TGTGCCAGCAGTGGGACAGGATACACCGGGGAGCTGTTTTTT. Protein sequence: CASSGTGYTGELFF.

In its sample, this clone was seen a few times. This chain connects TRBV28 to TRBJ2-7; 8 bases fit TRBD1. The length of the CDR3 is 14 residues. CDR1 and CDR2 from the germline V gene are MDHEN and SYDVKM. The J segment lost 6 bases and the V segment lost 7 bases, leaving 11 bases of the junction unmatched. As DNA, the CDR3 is TGTGCCAGCACAGGGGGCCTTGTAGGCCGCGAGCAGTACTTC. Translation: CASTGGLVGREQYF.

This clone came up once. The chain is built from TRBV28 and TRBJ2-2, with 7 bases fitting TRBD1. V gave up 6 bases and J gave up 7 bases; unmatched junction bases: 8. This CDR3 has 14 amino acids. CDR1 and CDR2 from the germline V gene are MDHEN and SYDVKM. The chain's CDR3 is CASRRQGRGGELFF. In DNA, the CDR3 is TGTGCCAGCAGGCGACAGGGAAGGGGCGGGGAGCTGTTTTTT.

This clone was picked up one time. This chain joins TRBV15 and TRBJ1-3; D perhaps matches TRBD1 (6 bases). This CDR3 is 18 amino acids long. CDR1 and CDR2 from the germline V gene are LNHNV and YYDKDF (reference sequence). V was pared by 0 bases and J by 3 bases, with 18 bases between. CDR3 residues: CATSREGTGRFGGNTIYF. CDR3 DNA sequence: TGTGCCACCAGCAGAGAAGGAACAGGGAGATTCGGTGGAAACACCATATATTTT. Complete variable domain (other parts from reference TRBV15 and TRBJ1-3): DAMVIQNPRYQVTQFGKPVTLSCSQTLNHNVMYWYQQKSSQAPKLLFHYYDKDFNNEADTPDNFQSRRPNTSFCFLDIRSPGLGDTAMYLCATSREGTGRFGGNTIYFGEGSWLTVV.

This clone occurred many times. CDR3 residues: CASSLTGVEYEKLFF. The CDR3 nucleotides are TGTGCCAGCAGCCTAACAGGGGTGGAGTATGAAAAACTGTTTTTT. This sequence joins TRBV7-9 and TRBJ1-4, with 7 bases matching TRBD1. The germline gives CDR1 SEHNR, CDR2 FQNEAQ (reference sequence). V shed 5 bases and J 6 bases; nucleotides not matched to a gene: 9. The CDR3 has 15 residues.

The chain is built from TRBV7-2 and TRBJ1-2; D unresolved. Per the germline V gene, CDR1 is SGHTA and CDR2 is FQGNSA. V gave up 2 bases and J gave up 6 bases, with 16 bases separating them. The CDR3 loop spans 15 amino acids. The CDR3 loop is CASSLRSSPGDGYTF. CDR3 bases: TGTGCCAGCAGCTTAAGAAGCAGCCCGGGTGATGGCTACACCTTC. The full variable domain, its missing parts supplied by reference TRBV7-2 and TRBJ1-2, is GAGVSQSPSNKVTEKGKDVELRCDPISGHTALYWYRQSLGQGLEFLIYFQGNSAPDKSGLPSDRFSAERTGGSVSTLTIQRTQQEDSAVYLCASSLRSSPGDGYTFGSGTRLTVV.

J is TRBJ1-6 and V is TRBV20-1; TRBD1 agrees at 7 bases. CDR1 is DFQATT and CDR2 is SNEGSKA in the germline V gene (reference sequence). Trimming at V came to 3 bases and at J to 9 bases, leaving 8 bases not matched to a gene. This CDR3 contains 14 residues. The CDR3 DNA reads TGCAGTGCTAGTCGGGGACAGACAAGTTCACCCCTCCACTTT. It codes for CSASRGQTSSPLHF.

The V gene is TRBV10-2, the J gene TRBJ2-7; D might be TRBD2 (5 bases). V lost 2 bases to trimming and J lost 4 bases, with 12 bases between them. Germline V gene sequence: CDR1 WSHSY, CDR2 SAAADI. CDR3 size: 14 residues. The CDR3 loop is CASSETARGYEQYF. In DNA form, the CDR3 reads TGCGCCAGCAGTGAGACAGCCCGGGGTTACGAGCAGTACTTC.

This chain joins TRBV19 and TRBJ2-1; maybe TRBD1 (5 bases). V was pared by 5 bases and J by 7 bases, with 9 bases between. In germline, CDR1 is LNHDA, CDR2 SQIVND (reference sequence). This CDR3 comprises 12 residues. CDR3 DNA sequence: TGTGCCAGTAGTTATAAGGGGAATGAGCAGTTCTTC. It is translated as CASSYKGNEQFF. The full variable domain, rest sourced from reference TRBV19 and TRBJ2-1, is DGGITQSPKYLFRKEGQNVTLSCEQNLNHDAMYWYRQDPGQGLRLIYYSQIVNDFQKGDIAEGYSVSREKKESFPLTVTSAQKNPTAFYLCASSYKGNEQFFGPGTRLTVL.

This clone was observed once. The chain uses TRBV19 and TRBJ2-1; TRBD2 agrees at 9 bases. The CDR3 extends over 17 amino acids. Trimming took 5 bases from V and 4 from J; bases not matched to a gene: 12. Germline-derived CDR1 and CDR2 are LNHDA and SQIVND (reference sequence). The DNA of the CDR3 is TGTGCCAGTAGTGGCCTGAGTGGTAGCGGGGGATACAATGAGCAGTTCTTC. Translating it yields CASSGLSGSGGYNEQFF.

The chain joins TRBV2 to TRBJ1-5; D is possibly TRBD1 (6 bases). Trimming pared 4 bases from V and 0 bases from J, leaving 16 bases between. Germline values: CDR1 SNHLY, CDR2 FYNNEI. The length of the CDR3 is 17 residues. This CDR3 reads CASSGGRGPYSNQPQHF. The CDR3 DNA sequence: TGTGCCAGCAGTGGTGGCAGGGGACCGTATAGCAATCAGCCCCAGCATTTT.

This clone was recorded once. Written as DNA, the CDR3 is TGTGCCAGCAGTGATGTGGGTAGGGACAGTAATGAAAAACTGTTTTTT. Its translation: CASSDVGRDSNEKLFF. The J gene is TRBJ1-4, the V gene TRBV2; 7 positions match TRBD1. Germline CDR1 is SNHLY and CDR2 is FYNNEI. CDR3 length: 16 residues. With V trimmed by 3 bases and J by 4 bases, 8 bases remained unmatched.

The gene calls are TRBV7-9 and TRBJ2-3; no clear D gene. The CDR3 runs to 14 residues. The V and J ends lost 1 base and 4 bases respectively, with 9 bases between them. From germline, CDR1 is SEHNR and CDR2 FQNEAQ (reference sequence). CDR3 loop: CASSLERRADTQYF. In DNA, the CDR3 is TGTGCCAGCAGCTTAGAACGGAGAGCAGATACGCAGTATTTT.

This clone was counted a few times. CDR3 protein: CASSLAIAGAPTDTQYF. CDR3 bases: TGCGCCAGCAGCTTGGCCATAGCGGGGGCTCCCACAGATACGCAGTATTTT. The rearrangement uses TRBV5-1 and TRBJ2-3, with 9 bases fitting TRBD2. This CDR3 is 17 amino acids long. CDR1 and CDR2 (germline): SGHRS, YFSETQ. V lost 0 bases, J lost 2 bases, and 7 bases stayed unmatched.

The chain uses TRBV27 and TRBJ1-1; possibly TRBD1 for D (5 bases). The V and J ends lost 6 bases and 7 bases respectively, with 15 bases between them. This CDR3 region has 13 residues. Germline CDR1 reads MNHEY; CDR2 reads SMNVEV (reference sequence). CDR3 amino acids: CASRLVRVSEAFF. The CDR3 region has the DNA TGTGCCAGCAGACTCGTCAGGGTTAGTGAAGCTTTCTTT.

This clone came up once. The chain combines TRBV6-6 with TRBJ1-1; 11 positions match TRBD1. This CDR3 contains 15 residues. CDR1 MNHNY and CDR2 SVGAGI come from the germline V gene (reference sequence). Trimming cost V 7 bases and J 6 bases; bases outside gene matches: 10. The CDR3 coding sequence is TGTGCCAGCACCAAAGGGGACAGGGGGTCTTCTGAAGCTTTCTTT. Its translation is CASTKGDRGSSEAFF.